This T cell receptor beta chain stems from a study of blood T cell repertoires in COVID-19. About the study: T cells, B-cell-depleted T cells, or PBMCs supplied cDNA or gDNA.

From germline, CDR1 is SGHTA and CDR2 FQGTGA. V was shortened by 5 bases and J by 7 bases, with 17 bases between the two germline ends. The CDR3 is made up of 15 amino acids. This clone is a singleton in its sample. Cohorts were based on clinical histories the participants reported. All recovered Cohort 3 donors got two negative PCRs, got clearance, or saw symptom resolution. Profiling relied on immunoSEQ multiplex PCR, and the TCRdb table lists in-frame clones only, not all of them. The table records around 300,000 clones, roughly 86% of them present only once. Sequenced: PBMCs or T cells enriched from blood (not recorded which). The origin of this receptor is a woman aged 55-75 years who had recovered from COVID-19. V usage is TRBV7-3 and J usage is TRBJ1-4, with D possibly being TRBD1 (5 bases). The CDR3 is CASSIHQGMIEKLFF. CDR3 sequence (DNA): TGTGCCAGCAGCATACACCAGGGTATGATTGAAAAACTGTTTTTT.